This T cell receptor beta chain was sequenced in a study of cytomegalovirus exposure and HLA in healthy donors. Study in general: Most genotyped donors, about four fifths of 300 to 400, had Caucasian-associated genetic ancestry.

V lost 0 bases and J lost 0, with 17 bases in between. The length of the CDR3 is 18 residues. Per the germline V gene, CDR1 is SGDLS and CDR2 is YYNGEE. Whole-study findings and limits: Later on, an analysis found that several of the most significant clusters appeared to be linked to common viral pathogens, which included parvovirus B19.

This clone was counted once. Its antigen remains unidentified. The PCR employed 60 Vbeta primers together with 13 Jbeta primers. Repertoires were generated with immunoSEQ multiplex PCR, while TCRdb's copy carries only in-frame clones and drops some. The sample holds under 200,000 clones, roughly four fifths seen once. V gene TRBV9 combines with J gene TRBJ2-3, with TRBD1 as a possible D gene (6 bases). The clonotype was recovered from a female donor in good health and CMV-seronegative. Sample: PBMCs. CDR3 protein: CASSVGGYGGPSTDTQYF. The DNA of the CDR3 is TGTGCCAGCAGCGTAGGTGGCTATGGGGGCCCCAGCACAGATACGCAGTATTTT.